This is a list of T cell receptor beta chains from one sample in a study of response to subunit inactivated influenza vaccine. TCRdb independently ran MiXCR on the RT-PCR reads; one entry per CDR3 protein. The sample shows about 780,000 distinct CDR3 sequences, around 20% of them seen only once. This specimen was PBMCs from blood, taken more than 4 days after vaccination. These receptors came from a middle-aged man who received an inactivated influenza vaccine. Each CDR3 is given with its conserved first and last residue. A D gene is named only where the DNA matches it firmly. A clone size is listed for some rows: how often the clone was seen (once, few, many), or a class if it is expanded.

d_gene	abundance	j_gene	v_gene	CDR3nt	CDR3aa
TRBD1	few	TRBJ1-4	TRBV2	TGTGCCAGCAGTGTTGGGACAGGGAATGAAAAACTGTTTTTT	CASSVGTGNEKLFF
TRBD2	few	TRBJ2-1	TRBV7-2	TGTGCCAGCAGCTTAGAGCGGGAGGCGTACAATGAGCAGTTCTTC	CASSLEREAYNEQFF
.	once	TRBJ1-3	TRBV28	TGTGCCAGCAGTTTATTGCGGGGGAAGACTGGAAACACCATATATTTT	CASSLLRGKTGNTIYF
TRBD1	few	TRBJ2-1	TRBV5-1	TGCGCCAGCAGGCCTCCCGGGACAGGAGCCTACAATGAGCAGTTCTTC	CASRPPGTGAYNEQFF
.	.	TRBJ1-1	TRBV20-1	TGCAGTGCGCTGGGGGGGCCCACTGAAGCTTTCTTT	CSALGGPTEAFF
TRBD2	few	TRBJ2-3	TRBV18	TGTGCCAGCTCTCAACTAGCGGGGCTAAATTTT	CASSQLAGLNF
TRBD2	few	TRBJ2-3	TRBV7-2	TGTGCCAGCAGCTCCCATGGCGCGGGAGTTGCAGATACGCAGTATTTT	CASSSHGAGVADTQYF
.	few	TRBJ2-7	TRBV10-3	TGTGCCATCAGCAAACAGGGGAGGCACGAGCAGTACTTC	CAISKQGRHEQYF
.	few	TRBJ2-4	TRBV10-3	TGTGCCATCAGAGAAACATCGCGGAACATTCAGTACTTC	CAIRETSRNIQYF
.	.	TRBJ2-7	TRBV29-1	TGCAGCGTTGTTATGCTCCCCTACGAGCAGTACTTC	CSVVMLPYEQYF
TRBD1	.	TRBJ2-7	TRBV27	TGTGCCAGCAGTTTATCTCCCGGGACAGGGGTAAAGCAGTACTTC	CASSLSPGTGVKQYF
TRBD1	many	TRBJ1-4	TRBV4-2	TGTGCCAGCAGCCTCTTGGACAGGGCGGATGAAAAACTGTTTTTT	CASSLLDRADEKLFF
.	many	TRBJ1-1	TRBV7-9	TGTGCCAGCAGCAGCGGACGAACAGGGTGGACTGAAGCTTTCTTT	CASSSGRTGWTEAFF
.	.	TRBJ1-5	TRBV9	TGTGCCAGCAGCGTAGGGCAGGGAGGATCTCAGCCCCAGCATTTT	CASSVGQGGSQPQHF
TRBD2	.	TRBJ2-2	TRBV29-1	TGCAGCGTTGGAGCTAGCGGGAGGGCCGACACCGGGGAGCTGTTTTTT	CSVGASGRADTGELFF
.	few	TRBJ1-5	TRBV12-3/TRBV12-4	TGTGCCAGCAGTTTCCGATGGGGAGTGGATCAGCCCCAGCATTTT	CASSFRWGVDQPQHF
.	.	TRBJ2-7	TRBV20-1	TGCAGTGCATCAACGGGGCAGACCCTCTCCTACGAGCAGTACTTC	CSASTGQTLSYEQYF
TRBD2	.	TRBJ2-7	TRBV7-9	TGTGCCAGCAGCCTCAGCGGGGCGGACGAGCAGTACTTC	CASSLSGADEQYF
TRBD2	many	TRBJ2-3	TRBV20-1	TGCAGTGCTGGGCTTAGCGGGATGGCAGATACGCAGTATTTT	CSAGLSGMADTQYF
TRBD2	.	TRBJ2-2	TRBV7-3	TGTGCCAGCAGCTTAAACCCCCTAGCGGCGAACACCGGGGAGCTGTTTTTT	CASSLNPLAANTGELFF
TRBD2	few	TRBJ2-7	TRBV27	TGTGCCAGCAGTTCCCTAACTAGCGGGAACCCTTTGCCGTCCGAGCAGTACTTC	CASSSLTSGNPLPSEQYF
TRBD1	.	TRBJ2-7	TRBV20-1	TGCAGTGCTTTTCGGACAGGAACCTACGAGCAGTACTTC	CSAFRTGTYEQYF
.	many	TRBJ2-7	TRBV7-2	TGCGCCAGCAGCTTGGAGGTCAGATCCTACGAGCAGTACTTC	CASSLEVRSYEQYF
TRBD2	few	TRBJ2-7	TRBV10-3	TGTGCCATCAGCGGACTAGCGGGAGTTGGCGAGCAGTACTTC	CAISGLAGVGEQYF
.	.	TRBJ2-7	TRBV10-3	TGTGCCATCGGGGGGGAAGGGGGCTCCTACGAGCAGTACTTC	CAIGGEGGSYEQYF
.	few	TRBJ2-7	TRBV7-8	TGTGCCAGCAGCTTAGTAGGGACCACCTACGAGCAGTACTTC	CASSLVGTTYEQYF
.	.	TRBJ2-3	TRBV6-1	TGTGCCAGCAGCCCCCAGGGTGGGGGTGGTGGAAATACGCAGTATTTT	CASSPQGGGGGNTQYF
.	.	TRBJ2-7	TRBV28	TGTGCCAGCAGCCCCTCTAGATGGGACACCTACGAGCAGTACTTC	CASSPSRWDTYEQYF
.	.	TRBJ2-1	TRBV12-3/TRBV12-4	TGTGCCAGCAGTTTTACCTCGAATGAGCAGTTCTTC	CASSFTSNEQFF
TRBD2	few	TRBJ2-4	TRBV20-1	TGCAGTGCTAGAGATCCAGCGGGGGGGCTGATTCAGTACTTC	CSARDPAGGLIQYF
TRBD1	.	TRBJ1-5	TRBV12-3/TRBV12-4	TGTGCCAGCAGCCCTCAGGGGGCGAGCAATCAGCCCCAGCATTTT	CASSPQGASNQPQHF
.	few	TRBJ2-2	TRBV7-2	TGTGCCAGCAGCCCTTCGGGGGCGAACACCGGGGAGCTGTTTTTT	CASSPSGANTGELFF
TRBD1	few	TRBJ2-3	TRBV20-1	TGCAGTGCTAGAGATCATAGGGGACAGGGATTAGATACGCAGTATTTT	CSARDHRGQGLDTQYF
TRBD1	.	TRBJ1-4	TRBV20-1	TGCAGTGCTAAGGACAGGGGGGCAGGTCATAATGAAAAACTGTTTTTT	CSAKDRGAGHNEKLFF
TRBD1	few	TRBJ2-2	TRBV10-3	TGTGCCACCAGGGGTGCGGGACAGGGGAACACCGGGGAGCTGTTTTTT	CATRGAGQGNTGELFF